The 2 T cell receptor beta chains given below trace back to one sample, sequenced in a study of blood T cell repertoires in COVID-19. Repertoires were generated with immunoSEQ multiplex PCR, while TCRdb's copy carries only in-frame clones and drops some. The table records some 190,000 clones, 84% of them present only once. Sequenced input: PBMCs or T cells enriched from blood (not recorded which). The receptors were sampled from a woman between 25 and 40 years old who had recovered from COVID-19.

The V and J genes are TRBV6-5 and TRBJ2-7; the D is unclear. The ends were cut back, 6 bases at V and 4 bases at J, with 10 bases in the middle. CDR1 MNHEY and CDR2 SVGAGI come from the germline V gene. The CDR3 extends over 12 amino acids. CDR3 coding DNA: TGTGCCAGCAGACATTTCGGGTACGAGCAGTACTTC. This translates into CASRHFGYEQYF.

This clone has a single count. This chain connects TRBV6-5 to TRBJ2-5; 9 bases align to TRBD2. V lost 5 bases, J lost 7 bases, and 11 bases stayed unmatched. The V gene's germline CDR1 is MNHEY and CDR2 SVGAGI. The CDR3 consists of 15 residues. CDR3 sequence (DNA): TGTGCCAGCAGTAGAGTAGCGGGGGACGGCGGGACCCAGTACTTC. Translating it yields CASSRVAGDGGTQYF.